The 30 T cell receptor beta chains below all came from one sample that was sequenced in a study of radiation and T cells in renal cell carcinoma. Profiling relied on immunoSEQ multiplex PCR, and the TCRdb table lists in-frame clones only, not all of them. The table includes about 140,000 clones, roughly 85% detected once. The time point is: baseline pretreatment blood. Sample treatment: 15 Gy SBRT to primary tumor, nephrectomy 4 weeks later. The source material was blood, sampled from a patient whose treatment included radiotherapy and nephrectomy. The source of these receptors is a woman in her fifties or sixties with renal cell carcinoma.

The genes are TRBV6-5 and TRBJ1-1, with D perhaps TRBD1 (6 bases). V was shortened by 6 bases and J by 10 bases, with 21 bases between the two germline ends. Germline values: CDR1 MNHEY, CDR2 SVGAGI. The CDR3 sequence is 14 residues long. CDR3 protein: CASRYTGKGGGAFF. CDR3 nucleotides: TGTGCCAGCAGGTACACAGGTAAGGGAGGGGGAGCTTTCTTT.

The chain recombines TRBV29-1 with TRBJ2-1; D call uncertain. V shed 6 bases and J shed 9 bases, with 9 bases lying between them. Per germline, CDR1 SQVTM and CDR2 ANQGSEA. The CDR3 totals 10 residues. CDR3: CSVVRGEQFF. The CDR3 DNA reads as TGCAGCGTGGTCCGAGGTGAGCAGTTCTTC.

The V gene is TRBV2, the J gene TRBJ2-2, with D maybe TRBD1 (5 bases). This CDR3 contains 12 residues. Looked up from germline, CDR1 is SNHLY and CDR2 is FYNNEI. V was clipped by 5 bases and J by 6 bases, with 7 bases between them. This CDR3 reads CASSSRAGELFF. DNA of the CDR3: TGTGCCAGCAGTTCCAGGGCCGGGGAGCTGTTTTTT.

The rearrangement joins TRBV5-6 to TRBJ1-4; TRBD1 is a possible D gene (5 bases). The CDR3 consists of 15 residues. V was trimmed by 2 bases and J by 8 bases, leaving 16 bases between them. CDR1 and CDR2 from the germline V gene are SGHDT and YYEEEE. The CDR3 nucleotides are TGTGCCAGCAGCTTTCAAGGGGAGGTACGCGAAAAACTGTTTTTT. Encoded protein: CASSFQGEVREKLFF.

The J gene is TRBJ1-5, the V gene TRBV27; D unresolved. There are 13 residues in the CDR3. Trimming removed 6 bases from V and 0 bases from J, with 6 bases in between. The V gene's germline CDR1 is MNHEY and CDR2 SMNVEV (reference sequence). DNA of the CDR3: TGTGCCAGCAGGAGGGATAGCAATCAGCCCCAGCATTTT. It specifies CASRRDSNQPQHF.

The rearrangement links TRBV5-4 to TRBJ2-5; 9 bases map to TRBD2. The V gene end was trimmed by 4 bases and the J gene end by 3 bases; junction bases not matched to a gene: 1. Germline values: CDR1 SGHNT, CDR2 YYREEE (reference sequence). The CDR3 is made up of 13 amino acids. The CDR3 is CASSLAGKETQYF. CDR3 DNA sequence: TGTGCCAGCAGCCTAGCGGGAAAAGAGACCCAGTACTTC.

The chain recombines TRBV19 with TRBJ2-7; D unclear. The CDR3 contains 13 residues. V was cut by 5 bases and J by 4 bases, with 12 bases left in between. The germline gives CDR1 LNHDA, CDR2 SQIVND (reference sequence). CDR3 region: CASSSSAVYEQYF. CDR3 DNA: TGTGCCAGTAGTTCCAGCGCGGTGTACGAGCAGTACTTC. The variable domain in full, with the rest retrieved from reference TRBV19 and TRBJ2-7, is DGGITQSPKYLFRKEGQNVTLSCEQNLNHDAMYWYRQDPGQGLRLIYYSQIVNDFQKGDIAEGYSVSREKKESFPLTVTSAQKNPTAFYLCASSSSAVYEQYFGPGTRLTVT.

This clone appeared once. The chain employs TRBV5-1 and TRBJ2-7, with TRBD1 matching over 7 bases. Unmatched junction bases numbered 15, after V lost 3 bases and J lost 6 bases. This CDR3 comprises 16 residues. Germline V gene sequence: CDR1 SGHRS, CDR2 YFSETQ. CDR3 bases: TGCGCCAGCAGCTCGCTCACCGGGACAGACACAAGCGAGCAGTACTTC. Translated, it gives CASSSLTGTDTSEQYF.

This chain uses TRBV11-2 with TRBJ1-1, with 11 bases lining up with TRBD1. The CDR3 totals 16 residues. Germline CDR1 reads SGHAT; CDR2 reads FQNNGV. Losses at the gene ends were 7 bases for V and 4 bases for J; bases not matched to a gene: 11. CDR3 protein: CASKPIRGTGGTEAFF. DNA for the CDR3: TGTGCCAGCAAACCGATCAGAGGGACAGGGGGCACTGAAGCTTTCTTT.

The chain carries TRBV6-1 and TRBJ2-7; possibly TRBD1 for D (7 bases). This CDR3 has 15 amino acids. The germline V gene has CDR1 MNHNS and CDR2 SASEGT. V lost 6 bases to trimming and J lost 1 base, with 16 bases between them. The CDR3 reads CASSTRGDSSYEQYF. As DNA, the CDR3 is TGTGCCAGCAGCACCAGGGGGGACTCATCCTACGAGCAGTACTTC.

V usage is TRBV6-5 and J usage is TRBJ1-1; D is ambiguous. Germline CDR1 reads MNHEY; CDR2 reads SVGAGI. The CDR3 has 15 amino acids. V was pared by 6 bases and J by 2 bases, with 16 bases between. The CDR3 protein is CASSLGVGINTEAFF. DNA of the CDR3: TGTGCCAGCAGCCTTGGCGTGGGGATTAACACTGAAGCTTTCTTT.

CDR3 in amino acids: CAWSVEGHTEAFF. In DNA, the CDR3 is TGTGCCTGGAGTGTAGAGGGGCACACTGAAGCTTTCTTT. The V call is TRBV30, the J call TRBJ1-1; TRBD1 is a possible D gene (5 bases). Germline V CDR1 and CDR2: GTSNPN, SVGIG (reference sequence). CDR3 length: 13 amino acids. V lost 0 bases to trimming and J lost 3 bases, with 8 bases between them.

This chain uses TRBV5-1 with TRBJ2-3; tentatively, D is TRBD2 (5 bases). CDR3 length equals 15 residues. Germline V gene sequence: CDR1 SGHRS, CDR2 YFSETQ. V was clipped by 0 bases and J by 2 bases, with 10 bases between them. The CDR3 is CASSLGSADTDTQYF. In DNA form, the CDR3 reads TGCGCCAGCAGCTTGGGTAGCGCCGACACAGATACGCAGTATTTT.

This clone was counted only a few times. The chain has TRBV7-6 and TRBJ1-5; D gene ambiguous. The CDR3 is 16 amino acids. Trimming pared 5 bases from V and 3 bases from J, leaving 17 bases between. Germline V gives CDR1 SGHVS, CDR2 FNYEAQ. This CDR3 reads CASSDEDGIYNQPQHF. In DNA, the CDR3 is TGTGCCAGCAGCGACGAGGACGGGATTTACAATCAGCCCCAGCATTTT.

The chain combines TRBV7-2 with TRBJ1-2, with no clear D. The CDR3 is 12 amino acids. CDR1 and CDR2 from the germline V gene are SGHTA and FQGNSA. V lost 5 bases, J lost 8 bases, and 12 bases lay in between. In DNA form, the CDR3 reads TGTGCCAGCAGCCTCTCCGAGGGAGGCTACACCTTC. Amino acid sequence: CASSLSEGGYTF.

This clone was seen only once. The chain is built from TRBV18 and TRBJ2-7; tentatively, D is TRBD1 (6 bases). This CDR3 spans 15 amino acids. Germline V gives CDR1 KGHSH, CDR2 LQKENI. Trimming took 6 bases from V and 4 from J, leaving 19 bases between them. This CDR3 reads CASSPRDTLSYEQYF. The CDR3 nucleotides read TGTGCCAGCTCGCCCCGGGACACTCTTTCGTACGAGCAGTACTTC.

This clone was recorded a few times. This chain joins TRBV27 and TRBJ2-5; TRBD1 matches 10 bases. CDR3 length equals 14 residues. Germline V lookup: CDR1 MNHEY, CDR2 SMNVEV (reference sequence). Trimming cost V 8 bases and J 4 bases; bases outside gene matches: 7. CDR3 in amino acids: CASGRDRGRETQYF. The DNA of the CDR3 is TGTGCCAGCGGCCGGGACAGGGGTCGAGAGACCCAGTACTTC.

This chain connects TRBV2 to TRBJ2-2; perhaps TRBD1 as D (5 bases). V dropped 6 bases and J dropped 3 bases, with 8 bases sitting between them. CDR3 length: 13 residues. Germline CDR1 is SNHLY and CDR2 is FYNNEI. CDR3 in amino acids: CASSQGYTGELFF. Written as DNA, the CDR3 is TGTGCCAGCAGCCAGGGATACACCGGGGAGCTGTTTTTT.

The V and J genes are TRBV7-2 and TRBJ2-3, with 9 bases aligning to TRBD2. There are 15 residues in the CDR3. After removal of 5 bases from V and 2 bases from J, the junction contained 5 bases not matched to a gene. Germline CDR1 SGHTA, CDR2 FQGNSA. CDR3 region: CASSMLAGFTDTQYF. CDR3 nucleotides: TGTGCCAGCAGCATGCTAGCGGGGTTCACAGATACGCAGTATTTT.

This chain uses TRBV2 with TRBJ1-4; 7 positions match TRBD1. CDR1 SNHLY and CDR2 FYNNEI come from the germline V gene. V gave up 6 bases and J gave up 8 bases; unmatched junction bases: 18. The CDR3 loop spans 17 amino acids. CDR3 nucleotide sequence: TGTGCCAGCAGACTTTTTTCATCTTACAGGGGAGGGGAAAAACTGTTTTTT. Protein sequence: CASRLFSSYRGGEKLFF.

The chain joins TRBV9 to TRBJ2-7; no clear D. This CDR3 is built from 15 residues. Trimming cost V 4 bases and J 5 bases, with 19 bases left between them. Germline assignment: CDR1 SGDLS and CDR2 YYNGEE. The CDR3 region is CASSPRQVPWDEQYF. The CDR3 bases are TGTGCCAGCAGCCCCCGTCAGGTGCCCTGGGACGAGCAGTACTTC.

The V and J genes are TRBV4-1 and TRBJ1-5; possible D gene TRBD1, 5 bases. The CDR3 covers 15 residues. V lost 7 bases to trimming and J lost 0 bases, with 13 bases between them. Germline V gene sequence: CDR1 MGHRA, CDR2 YSYEKL. CDR3 protein: CASTPTGGSNQPQHF. The CDR3 nucleotides read TGCGCCAGCACCCCTACGGGGGGTAGCAATCAGCCCCAGCATTTT.

The chain employs TRBV7-9 and TRBJ1-1; D perhaps matches TRBD1 (5 bases). The CDR3 length is 15 residues. The germline V gene has CDR1 SEHNR and CDR2 FQNEAQ (reference sequence). V was pared by 6 bases and J by 3 bases, with 17 bases between. CDR3: CASSQSGREDTEAFF. DNA of the CDR3: TGTGCCAGCAGTCAATCGGGCAGGGAGGACACTGAAGCTTTCTTT.

J is TRBJ2-5 and V is TRBV19; 8 nucleotides align to TRBD1. V dropped 5 bases and J dropped 1; count of bases not matched to a gene: 6. The length of the CDR3 is 15 residues. Germline CDR1 and CDR2: LNHDA and SQIVND (reference sequence). The CDR3 DNA is TGTGCCAGTAGTGTTGGACAGGGCTCCCAAGAGACCCAGTACTTC. Translated: CASSVGQGSQETQYF.

This clone occurred once. The CDR3 loop is CASSLTPGRSNQPQHF. The CDR3 DNA reads as TGCGCCAGCAGCTTGACTCCGGGCAGGAGCAATCAGCCCCAGCATTTT. The J gene is TRBJ1-5, the V gene TRBV5-1; D is unclear. The V and J ends lost 1 base and 1 base respectively, with 12 bases between them. This CDR3 region has 16 residues. Germline assignment: CDR1 SGHRS and CDR2 YFSETQ.

V usage is TRBV9 and J usage is TRBJ2-2; 10 nucleotides line up with TRBD1. Germline CDR1 is SGDLS and CDR2 is YYNGEE. V lost 3 bases to trimming and J lost 3 bases; unmatched junction nucleotides: 5. This CDR3 spans 16 amino acids. Written as DNA, the CDR3 is TGTGCCAGCAGCGCCAGACAGGGGGCGGACACCGGGGAGCTGTTTTTT. Protein product: CASSARQGADTGELFF.

V gene TRBV19 combines with J gene TRBJ2-6, with 9 positions matching TRBD1. From germline, CDR1 is LNHDA and CDR2 SQIVND (reference sequence). V shed 5 bases and J 2 bases; nucleotides not matched to a gene: 7. The CDR3 spans 17 residues. CDR3 region: CASSSGTGMPGANVLTF. CDR3 sequence (DNA): TGTGCCAGTAGTTCCGGGACAGGGATGCCTGGGGCCAACGTCCTGACTTTC. The full variable domain, in which reference TRBV19 and TRBJ2-6 provide the parts outside the CDR3, is DGGITQSPKYLFRKEGQNVTLSCEQNLNHDAMYWYRQDPGQGLRLIYYSQIVNDFQKGDIAEGYSVSREKKESFPLTVTSAQKNPTAFYLCASSSGTGMPGANVLTFGAGSRLTVL.

J is TRBJ2-7 and V is TRBV6-6, with a weak D call TRBD1 (6 bases). V was trimmed by 8 bases and J by 5 bases, leaving 19 bases between them. Germline CDR1 and CDR2: MNHNY and SVGAGI (reference sequence). CDR3 length equals 14 residues. For the CDR3, the DNA is TGTGCCAGCGGAGAATCCAGGGGTAGCGACGAGCAGTACTTC. This translates into CASGESRGSDEQYF.

This chain uses TRBV19 with TRBJ1-4; no reliable D call. Trimming took 4 bases from V and 3 from J, leaving 15 bases between them. Germline V gives CDR1 LNHDA, CDR2 SQIVND (reference sequence). The CDR3 length is 16 residues. The CDR3 DNA sequence: TGTGCCAGTAGTAAAGGCCCAGATGAAGCTAATGAAAAACTGTTTTTT. Protein: CASSKGPDEANEKLFF.

The chain has TRBV7-2 and TRBJ2-7; D is undetermined. V shed 0 bases and J shed 6 bases, with 3 bases lying between them. The CDR3 has 11 residues. The germline CDR1 and CDR2 sequences are SGHTA and FQGNSA. CDR3 sequence: CASSLATEQYF. The CDR3 region has the DNA TGTGCCAGCAGCTTAGCTACCGAGCAGTACTTC.